This is a list of T cell receptor beta chains from one sample in a study of human T cells and chemical hapten exposure. TCRdb re-analysed the RACE reads in MiXCR, keeping a single row per CDR3 protein. The sample gives more than 55,000 distinct CDR3 sequences, approximately 9.9% of which show up once; roughly 8.8% is in the top ten. The sample was whole blood, taken in connection with sensitization to the hapten diphenylcyclopropenone (DPC). All receptors come from a man aged 35-49 years with alopecia areata. Some clones in this sample may be carry-over from other donors' samples. Each CDR3 is given with its conserved first and last residue. A D gene is named only where the DNA matches it firmly. Not all rows give a size; the values are once, few, many and, for expanded clones, a class.

>NA|TRBV7-2|many|15|TRBJ2-5
TGTGCCAGCAGCTTAGCCCAGGGGCAGGAGAAGACCCAGTACTTC
CASSLAQGQEKTQYF
>TRBD2|TRBV11-3|NA|17|TRBJ2-3
TGTGCCAGCAGCTTGGGACTAGCGGGGAGGGGCTCAGATACGCAGTATTTT
CASSLGLAGRGSDTQYF
>NA|TRBV2|NA|15|TRBJ2-3
TGTGCCAGCAGTGCCGCGATTGGAGGCACAGATACGCAGTATTTT
CASSAAIGGTDTQYF
>NA|TRBV19|few|14|TRBJ2-7
TGTGCCAGTAGTCCTCCGGACCCCCCCTACGAGCAGTACTTC
CASSPPDPPYEQYF
>NA|TRBV7-2|many|15|TRBJ2-5
TGTGCCAGCAGTCGAGTGGGCAGGGGGGAAGAGACCCAGTACTTC
CASSRVGRGEETQYF
>NA|TRBV9|many|15|TRBJ2-3
TGTGCCAGCAGCGTAGGAGGGCTAGCATTAGATACGCAGTATTTT
CASSVGGLALDTQYF
>TRBD1|TRBV5-1|many|18|TRBJ2-6
TGCGCCAGCAGCTTCCAAACGGGACAGTTCTCTGGGGCCAACGTCCTGACTTTC
CASSFQTGQFSGANVLTF
>TRBD1|TRBV6-1|NA|15|TRBJ2-3
TGTGCCAGCAGTGAAGGGACAGGGGAGAAGTATACGCAGTATTTT
CASSEGTGEKYTQYF
>TRBD1|TRBV12-3/TRBV12-4|many|18|TRBJ1-6
TGTGCCAGCAGTTTAGAGACAGGGCTTGGTGGATTGAATTCACCCCTCCACTTT
CASSLETGLGGLNSPLHF
>NA|TRBV12-3/TRBV12-4|many|16|TRBJ1-1
TGTGCCAGCAGTTTACCTTTCGGCTCAGGGAACACTGAAGCTTTCTTT
CASSLPFGSGNTEAFF
>TRBD1|TRBV29-1|NA|13|TRBJ2-7
TGCAGCGTTGAGTTGGGGACAGGGGGCGAGCAGTACTTC
CSVELGTGGEQYF
>TRBD1|TRBV29-1|NA|13|TRBJ2-2
TGCAGCGTTATATCAGGGGGTACCGGGGAGCTGTTTTTT
CSVISGGTGELFF
>NA|TRBV12-3/TRBV12-4|NA|14|TRBJ1-1
TGTGCCAGCAGCTCGACTCAGGGATCCACTGAAGCTTTCTTT
CASSSTQGSTEAFF
>TRBD1|TRBV7-9|few|14|TRBJ1-6
TGTGCCAGCAGCTTGGGGACAGGGGTCTCACCCCTCCACTTT
CASSLGTGVSPLHF
>TRBD2|TRBV9|few|16|TRBJ2-7
TGTGCCAGCAGCGCATACTCTGGGGGAGGGTCCTACGAGCAGTACTTC
CASSAYSGGGSYEQYF
>TRBD2|TRBV6-1|many|15|TRBJ2-1
TGTGCCAGCAGTGAGGTTATAGCGGGAGGGGATGAGCAGTTCTTC
CASSEVIAGGDEQFF